This T cell receptor beta chain was profiled in a study of shared clonotypes between healthy human individuals. Study-wide findings and caveats: The study's rarefaction showed incomplete sorted-subset sequencing despite large depth.

Terminally differentiated effector memory CD45RA+ cells were excluded from the naive CD8 cells, which were CD45RO-negative and positively selected for CCR7. This CDR3 is 15 amino acids long. V shed 4 bases and J shed 0 bases, with 10 bases lying between them. The germline gives CDR1 SGHRS, CDR2 YFSETQ. A word on this clone: The antigen remains undetermined.

Sequenced by immunoSEQ multiplex PCR; TCRdb stores in-frame clones only, minus some. The table has more than 600,000 clones, about 91% seen once. This chain uses TRBV5-1 with TRBJ1-4, with D unresolved. This receptor was identified in a man under 40 in good health. The sequencing sample was made of naive CD8+ T cells sorted from blood. CDR3 amino acids: CASSLTLATNEKLFF. In DNA form, the CDR3 reads TGCGCCAGCAGCCTGACCCTTGCAACTAATGAAAAACTGTTTTTT.